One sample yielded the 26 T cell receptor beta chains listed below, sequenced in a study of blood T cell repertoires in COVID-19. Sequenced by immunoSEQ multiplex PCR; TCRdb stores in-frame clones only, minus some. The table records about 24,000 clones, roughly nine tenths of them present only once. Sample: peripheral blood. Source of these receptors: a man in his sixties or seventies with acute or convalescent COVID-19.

CDR3 nucleotides: TGTGCCAGCAGTTCACCGAGGGATACGCAGTATTTT. Encoded protein: CASSSPRDTQYF. The V gene is TRBV12-3 or TRBV12-4, the J gene TRBJ2-3, with D hard to call. V was clipped by 4 bases and J by 6 bases, with 8 bases between them. The CDR3 runs to 12 residues.

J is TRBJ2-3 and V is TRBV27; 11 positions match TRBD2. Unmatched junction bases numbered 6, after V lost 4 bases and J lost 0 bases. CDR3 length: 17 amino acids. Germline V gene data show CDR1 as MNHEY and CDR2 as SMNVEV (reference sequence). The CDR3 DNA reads TGTGCCAGCAGTTCTACTAGCGGGAGAGGTAGCACAGATACGCAGTATTTT. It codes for CASSSTSGRGSTDTQYF.

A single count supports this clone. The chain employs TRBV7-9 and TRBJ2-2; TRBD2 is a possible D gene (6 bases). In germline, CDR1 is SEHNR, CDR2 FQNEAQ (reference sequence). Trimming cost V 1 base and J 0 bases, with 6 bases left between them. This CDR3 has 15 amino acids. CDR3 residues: CASSLGGANTGELFF. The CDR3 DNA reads TGTGCCAGCAGCTTAGGGGGGGCGAACACCGGGGAGCTGTTTTTT.

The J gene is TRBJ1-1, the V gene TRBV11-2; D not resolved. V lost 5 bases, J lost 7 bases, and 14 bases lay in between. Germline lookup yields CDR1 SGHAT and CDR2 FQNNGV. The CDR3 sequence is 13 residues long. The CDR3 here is CASSPLGVGEAFF. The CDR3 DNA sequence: TGTGCCAGCAGCCCCCTCGGGGTTGGTGAAGCTTTCTTT. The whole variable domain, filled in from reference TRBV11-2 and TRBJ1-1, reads EAGVAQSPRYKIIEKRQSVAFWCNPISGHATLYWYQQILGQGPKLLIQFQNNGVVDDSQLPKDRFSAERLKGVDSTLKIQPAKLEDSAVYLCASSPLGVGEAFFGQGTRLTVV.

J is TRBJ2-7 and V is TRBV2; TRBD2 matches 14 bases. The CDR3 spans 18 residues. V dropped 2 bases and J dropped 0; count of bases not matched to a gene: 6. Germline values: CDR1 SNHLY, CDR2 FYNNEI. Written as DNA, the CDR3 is TGTGCCAGCAGTGAACTGGGACTAGCGGGGGCCGTCTCCTACGAGCAGTACTTC. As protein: CASSELGLAGAVSYEQYF.

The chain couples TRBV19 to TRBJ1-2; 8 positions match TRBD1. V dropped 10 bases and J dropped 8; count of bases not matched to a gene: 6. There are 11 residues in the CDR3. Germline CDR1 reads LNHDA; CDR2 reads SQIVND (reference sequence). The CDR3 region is CATTGGGGYTF. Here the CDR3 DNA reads TGTGCCACTACAGGGGGTGGAGGCTACACCTTC.

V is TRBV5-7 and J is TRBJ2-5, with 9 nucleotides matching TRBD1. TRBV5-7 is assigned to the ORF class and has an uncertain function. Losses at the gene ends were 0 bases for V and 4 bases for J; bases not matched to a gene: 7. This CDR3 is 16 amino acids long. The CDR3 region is CASSLVGTGKGETQYF. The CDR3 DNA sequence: TGTGCCAGCAGCTTGGTGGGGACAGGGAAAGGAGAGACCCAGTACTTC.

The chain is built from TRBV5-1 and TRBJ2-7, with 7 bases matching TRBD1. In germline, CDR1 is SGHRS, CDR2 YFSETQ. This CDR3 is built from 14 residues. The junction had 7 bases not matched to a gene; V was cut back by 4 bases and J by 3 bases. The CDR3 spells CASSAGTEFYEQYF. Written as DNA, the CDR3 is TGCGCCAGCAGCGCCGGGACAGAGTTCTACGAGCAGTACTTC.

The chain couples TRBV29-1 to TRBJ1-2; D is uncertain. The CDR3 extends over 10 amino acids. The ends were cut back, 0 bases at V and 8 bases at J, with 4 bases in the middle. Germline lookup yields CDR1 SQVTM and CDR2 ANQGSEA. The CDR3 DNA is TGCAGCGTTGAAGAGAGAGGCTACACCTTC. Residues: CSVEERGYTF.

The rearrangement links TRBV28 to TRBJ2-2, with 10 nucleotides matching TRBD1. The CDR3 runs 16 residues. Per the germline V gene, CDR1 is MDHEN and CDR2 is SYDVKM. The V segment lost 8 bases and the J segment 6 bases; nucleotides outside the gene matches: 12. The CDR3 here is CASLFPGQGTAGELFF. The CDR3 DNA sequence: TGTGCCAGCCTCTTTCCGGGACAGGGGACGGCCGGGGAGCTGTTTTTT.

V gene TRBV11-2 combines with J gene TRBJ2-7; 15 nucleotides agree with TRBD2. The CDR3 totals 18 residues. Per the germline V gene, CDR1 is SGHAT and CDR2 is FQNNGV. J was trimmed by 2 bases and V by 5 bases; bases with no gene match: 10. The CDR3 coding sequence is TGTGCCAGCAGCCCAGATGGACTAGCGGGAGGGCCTACCTACGAGCAGTACTTC. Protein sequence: CASSPDGLAGGPTYEQYF.

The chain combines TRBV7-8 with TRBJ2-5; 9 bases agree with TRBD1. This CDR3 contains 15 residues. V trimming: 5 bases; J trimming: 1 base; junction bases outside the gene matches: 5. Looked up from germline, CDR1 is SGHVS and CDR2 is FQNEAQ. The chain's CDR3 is CASSNRQGGQETQYF. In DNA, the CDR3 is TGTGCCAGCAGCAACCGACAGGGGGGCCAAGAGACCCAGTACTTC. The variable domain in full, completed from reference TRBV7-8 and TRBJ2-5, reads GAGVSQSPRYKVAKRGQDVALRCDPISGHVSLFWYQQALGQGPEFLTYFQNEAQLDKSGLPSDRFFAERPEGSVSTLKIQRTQQEDSAVYLCASSNRQGGQETQYFGPGTRLLVL.

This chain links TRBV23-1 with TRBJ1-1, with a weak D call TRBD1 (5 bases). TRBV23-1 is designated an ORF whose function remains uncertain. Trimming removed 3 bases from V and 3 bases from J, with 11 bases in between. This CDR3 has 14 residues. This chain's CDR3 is CASSHCIGDTEAFF. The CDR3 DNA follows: TGCGCCAGCAGTCATTGTATAGGGGACACTGAAGCTTTCTTT.

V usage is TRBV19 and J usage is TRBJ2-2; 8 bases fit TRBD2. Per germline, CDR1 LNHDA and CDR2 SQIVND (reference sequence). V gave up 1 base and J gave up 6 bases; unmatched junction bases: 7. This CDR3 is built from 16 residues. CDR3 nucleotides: TGTGCCAGTAGTATAGTCCAGCGGGAGTCCTCCGGGGAGCTGTTTTTT. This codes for CASSIVQRESSGELFF.

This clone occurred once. The CDR3 DNA follows: TGTGCCAGCAAGACGGTGGGACTTGGAGAGACCCAGTACTTC. This codes for CASKTVGLGETQYF. The chain recombines TRBV7-9 with TRBJ2-5, with TRBD2 as a possible D gene (6 bases). Per germline, CDR1 SEHNR and CDR2 FQNEAQ (reference sequence). The CDR3 spans 14 residues. V shed 7 bases and J shed 4 bases, with 16 bases lying between them.

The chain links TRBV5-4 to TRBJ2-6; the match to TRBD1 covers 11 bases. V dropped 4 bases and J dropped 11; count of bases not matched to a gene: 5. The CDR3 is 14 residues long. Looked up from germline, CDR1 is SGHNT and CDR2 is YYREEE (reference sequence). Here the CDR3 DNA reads TGTGCCAGCAGCACGGGACAGGGGGTCGACGTCCTGACTTTC. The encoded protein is CASSTGQGVDVLTF.

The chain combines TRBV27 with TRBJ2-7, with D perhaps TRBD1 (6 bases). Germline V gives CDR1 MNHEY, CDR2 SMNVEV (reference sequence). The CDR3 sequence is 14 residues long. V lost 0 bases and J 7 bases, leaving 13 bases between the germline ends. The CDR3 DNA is TGTGCCAGCAGTTTATCCGGACAGCATAGGGAGCAGTACTTC. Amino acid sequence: CASSLSGQHREQYF.

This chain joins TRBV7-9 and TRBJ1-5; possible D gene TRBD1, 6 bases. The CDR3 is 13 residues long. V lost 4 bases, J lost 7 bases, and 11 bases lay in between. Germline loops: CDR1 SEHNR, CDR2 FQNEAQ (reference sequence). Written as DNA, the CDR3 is TGTGCCAGCAGCTCCTCAGGGGCCCAGCCCCAGCATTTT. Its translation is CASSSSGAQPQHF.

The CDR3 DNA reads TGTGCCAGCAGGATGGACAGGGTTAGCACAGATACGCAGTATTTT. It codes for CASRMDRVSTDTQYF. J is TRBJ2-3 and V is TRBV2, with 8 bases lining up with TRBD1. Germline V gene data show CDR1 as SNHLY and CDR2 as FYNNEI. V shed 6 bases, J shed 0 bases, and the junction held 5 bases outside the gene matches. This CDR3 has 15 residues.

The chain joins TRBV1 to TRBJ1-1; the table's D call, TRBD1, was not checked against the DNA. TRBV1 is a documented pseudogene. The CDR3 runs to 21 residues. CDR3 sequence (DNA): TGCACCAGCAGCCAAGTCCGACAGGCGGCGCCTTCGGGAATACCGAACACTGAAGCTTTCTTT. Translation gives CTSSQVRQAAPSGIPNTEAFF.

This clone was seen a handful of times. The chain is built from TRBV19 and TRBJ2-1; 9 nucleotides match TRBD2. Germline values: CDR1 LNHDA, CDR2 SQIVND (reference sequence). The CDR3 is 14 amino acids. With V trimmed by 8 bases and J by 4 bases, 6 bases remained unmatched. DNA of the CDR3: TGTGCCAGTGGTAGCGGGAGTTGGTACAATGAGCAGTTCTTC. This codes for CASGSGSWYNEQFF.

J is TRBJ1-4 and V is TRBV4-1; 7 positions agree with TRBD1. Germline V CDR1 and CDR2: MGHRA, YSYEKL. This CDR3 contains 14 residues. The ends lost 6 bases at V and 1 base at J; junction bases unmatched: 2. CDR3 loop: CASRRQGTNEKLFF. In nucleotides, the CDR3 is TGCGCCAGCAGACGACAGGGAACTAATGAAAAACTGTTTTTT.

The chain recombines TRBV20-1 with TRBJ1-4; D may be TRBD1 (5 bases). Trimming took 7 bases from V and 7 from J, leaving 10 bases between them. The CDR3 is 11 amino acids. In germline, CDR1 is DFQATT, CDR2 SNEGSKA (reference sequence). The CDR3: CSGGQGEKLFF. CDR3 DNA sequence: TGCAGTGGCGGTCAGGGTGAAAAACTGTTTTTT.

CDR3 DNA: TGTGCCGCAAACGGAAGGGGGCGGGTGAATCAGCCCCAGCATTTT. This encodes CAANGRGRVNQPQHF. The rearrangement uses TRBV6-5 and TRBJ1-5; TRBD1 aligns across 7 bases. V lost 11 bases, J lost 4 bases, and 14 bases stayed unmatched. The CDR3 sequence is 15 residues long. Germline assignment: CDR1 MNHEY and CDR2 SVGAGI.

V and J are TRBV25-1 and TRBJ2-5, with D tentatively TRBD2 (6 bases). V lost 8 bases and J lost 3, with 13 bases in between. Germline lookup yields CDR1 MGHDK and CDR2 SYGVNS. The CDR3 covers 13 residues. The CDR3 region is CASGTPNEETQYF. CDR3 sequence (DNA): TGTGCCAGCGGGACTCCGAACGAAGAGACCCAGTACTTC.

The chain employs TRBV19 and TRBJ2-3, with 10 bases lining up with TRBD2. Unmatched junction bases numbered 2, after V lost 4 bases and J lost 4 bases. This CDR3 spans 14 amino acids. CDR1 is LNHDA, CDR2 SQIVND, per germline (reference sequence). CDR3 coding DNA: TGTGCCAGTAGTACTAGCGGGGGTGCAGATACGCAGTATTTT. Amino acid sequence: CASSTSGGADTQYF.